Below, one TCR beta chain is given with its context. Its specificity is not known. The CDR3 ends on some other residue instead of the conserved phenylalanine or tryptophan, so this is likely a read error. The limits of the CDR3 on the DNA are not certain, so only TCRdb's listed CDR3 is given. The library came from three nested PCR rounds adapted from ARM-PCR protocols. TCRdb used MiXCR to reprocess the multiplex PCR reads, holding one entry per CDR3 protein. The profile covers roughly 44,000 distinct CDR3 sequences, with approximately 59% appearing a single time and 15% to 20% taken by the ten largest. The CDR3 is made up of 14 amino acids, end residues included. Germline CDR1 reads SGHAT; CDR2 reads FQNNGV. The data stem from a study of tumor and adjacent non-tumor tissue in lung cancer. About the study: There were around 11 adenocarcinoma, a couple of squamous cell carcinoma and 1 small cell lung cancer cases. The study, taken as a whole, reports: Normal lung showed higher cumulative top 100 clone frequency than tumor. Tumor TCR diversity, when higher, was linked to shorter survival. Significantly higher TCR diversity was found in tumor than normal lung.

RNA was extracted from bulk tissue without any cell sorting. Distant lung tissue was collected more than 3 cm away from the tumor edge. Specimen: distant non-tumor lung tissue. The TCR was taken from a woman between 35 and 50 years old with non-small cell lung cancer. The chain recombines TRBV11-2 with TRBJ2-3. The CDR3 is CASSPLSAADTLYS.